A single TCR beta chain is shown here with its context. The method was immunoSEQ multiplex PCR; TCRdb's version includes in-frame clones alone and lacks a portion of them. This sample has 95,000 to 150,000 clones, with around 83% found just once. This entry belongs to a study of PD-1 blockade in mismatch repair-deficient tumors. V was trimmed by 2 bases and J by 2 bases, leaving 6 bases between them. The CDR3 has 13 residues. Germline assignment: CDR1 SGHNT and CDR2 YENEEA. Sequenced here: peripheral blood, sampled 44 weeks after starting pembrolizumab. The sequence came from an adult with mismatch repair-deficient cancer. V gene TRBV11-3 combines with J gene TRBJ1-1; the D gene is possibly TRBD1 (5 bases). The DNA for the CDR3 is TGTGCCAGCAGCTTACAGGGAAACACTGAAGCTTTCTTT. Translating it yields CASSLQGNTEAFF.